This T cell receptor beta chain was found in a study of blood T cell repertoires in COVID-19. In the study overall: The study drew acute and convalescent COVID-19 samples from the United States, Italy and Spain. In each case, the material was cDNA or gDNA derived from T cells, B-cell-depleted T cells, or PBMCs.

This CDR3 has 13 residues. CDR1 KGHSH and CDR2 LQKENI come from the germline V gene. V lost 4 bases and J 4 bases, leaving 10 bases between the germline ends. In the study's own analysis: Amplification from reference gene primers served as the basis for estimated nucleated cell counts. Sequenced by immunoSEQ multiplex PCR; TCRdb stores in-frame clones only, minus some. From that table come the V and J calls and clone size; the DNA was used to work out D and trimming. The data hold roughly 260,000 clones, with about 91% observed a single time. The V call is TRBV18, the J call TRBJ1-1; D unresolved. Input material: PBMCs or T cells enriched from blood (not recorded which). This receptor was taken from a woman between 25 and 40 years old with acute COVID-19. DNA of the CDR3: TGTGCCAGCTCACTCGGGGAGCCCACTGAAGCTTTCTTT. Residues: CASSLGEPTEAFF.